The 10 T cell receptor beta chains in this list originate from one sample, sequenced in a study of blood T cells in healthy people across ages. Then a second PCR, running roughly 6 to 11 cycles, was carried out with a sample-barcoded 5' primer and a J-beta primer mix. TCRdb re-called the 5' RACE reads through MiXCR, storing one row per CDR3 protein. The top ten hold less than 5% of the sample, which has around 1,600,000 distinct CDR3 sequences, under 55% seen once. The sample was blood. Receptors were obtained from a woman younger than 30 in good health.

The chain is built from TRBV27 and TRBJ1-2; the match to TRBD1 covers 11 bases. Germline assignment: CDR1 MNHEY and CDR2 SMNVEV (reference sequence). The V gene end was trimmed by 6 bases and the J gene end by 8 bases; junction bases not matched to a gene: 2. This CDR3 spans 12 amino acids. DNA of the CDR3: TGTGCCAGCAGGCGGACAGGGGGCGGCTACACCTTC. It specifies CASRRTGGGYTF.

This clonotype has a handful of counts. The V call is TRBV7-2, the J call TRBJ2-7; 12 bases line up with TRBD2. Per germline, CDR1 SGHTA and CDR2 FQGNSA. With 2 bases clipped from V and 1 base from J, the junction kept 9 bases outside the gene matches. The CDR3 covers 18 residues. The CDR3 sequence: CASSLRSSGGVRSYEQYF. The CDR3 DNA follows: TGTGCCAGCAGCTTAAGGTCTAGCGGGGGGGTTAGATCCTACGAGCAGTACTTC.

This chain joins TRBV12-3 or TRBV12-4 and TRBJ2-3; possibly TRBD1 for D (6 bases). The CDR3 is 21 amino acids. V was trimmed by 6 bases and J by 9 bases, leaving 40 bases between them. The DNA for the CDR3 is TGTGCCAGCAGCTTACTGGCCCGTGGCCTAGCTGGGGGCTGGGGGTTGTGGACGCAGTATTTT. Encoded protein: CASSLLARGLAGGWGLWTQYF.

In regard to this clonotype: The germline gene is not matched at one end of the junction; a read error may be the cause. The chain joins TRBV5-5 to TRBJ1-5; TRBD1 might be the D (5 bases). Germline V gene lookup returns CDR1 SGHKS and CDR2 YYEKEE (reference sequence). The CDR3 loop spans 14 amino acids. The CDR3 loop is CASILAAGIKPQHF. The CDR3 nucleotides are TGTGCCAGCATCTTGGCGGCAGGGATCAAGCCCCAGCATTTT.

This clonotype has just a few counts. This chain joins TRBV25-1 and TRBJ2-3; possibly TRBD2 for D (7 bases). The germline V and J ends were trimmed by 0 bases and 4 bases, with 23 bases remaining between them. The CDR3 runs 19 residues. Germline CDR1 MGHDK, CDR2 SYGVNS. The CDR3 coding sequence is TGTGCCAGCAGTGAATATCTGTCCTATAGTGGGGGGGCCTCAGATACGCAGTATTTT. Its translation: CASSEYLSYSGGASDTQYF.

J is TRBJ1-1 and V is TRBV9; a possible D gene is TRBD1 (5 bases). V lost 4 bases to trimming and J lost 7 bases, with 14 bases between them. CDR1 SGDLS and CDR2 YYNGEE come from the germline V gene. The CDR3 is made up of 13 amino acids. The CDR3 region has the DNA TGTGCCAGCAGCTTGACAGCAACCCTTGAAGCTTTCTTT. It codes for CASSLTATLEAFF.

Turning to this clonotype: Mismatch with germline at one junction end may stem from a read error. The genes are TRBV4-3 and TRBJ2-3; TRBD2 agrees at 8 bases. Germline V gives CDR1 LGHNA, CDR2 YSLEER. The length of the CDR3 is 18 residues. The CDR3 is CASSKETAGASSTDTQYF. The CDR3 nucleotides are TGCGCCAGCAGCAAAGAGACAGCGGGGGCGTCTAGCACAGATACGCAGTATTTT.

This clonotype appeared a few times. J is TRBJ2-7 and V is TRBV27; 7 bases fit TRBD2. The CDR3 has 15 residues. CDR1 and CDR2 (germline): MNHEY, SMNVEV (reference sequence). Losses at the gene ends were 1 base for V and 5 bases for J; bases not matched to a gene: 8. Written as DNA, the CDR3 is TGTGCCAGCAGTTTATGGCGGGGGAGAGTTGACGAGCAGTACTTC. It encodes CASSLWRGRVDEQYF.

The V and J genes are TRBV7-2 and TRBJ1-1; D is possibly TRBD1 (5 bases). The germline V gene encodes CDR1 SGHTA and CDR2 FQGNSA. The CDR3 spans 12 residues. Trimming took 5 bases from V and 7 from J, leaving 11 bases between them. The chain's CDR3 is CASSPFQGEAFF. CDR3 nucleotide sequence: TGTGCCAGCAGCCCATTCCAGGGTGAAGCTTTCTTT.

The gene calls are TRBV5-1 and TRBJ2-1; the D gene is possibly TRBD2 (7 bases). The CDR3 extends over 16 amino acids. The germline V gene encodes CDR1 SGHRS and CDR2 YFSETQ. Deletions cut 0 bases from V and 5 bases from J, with 15 bases between. CDR3 sequence: CASSLVGGAPDNEQFF. CDR3 coding DNA: TGCGCCAGCAGCTTGGTTGGGGGGGCGCCCGACAATGAGCAGTTCTTC. The full variable domain, with the rest looked up from reference TRBV5-1 and TRBJ2-1, is KAGVTQTPRYLIKTRGQQVTLSCSPISGHRSVSWYQQTPGQGLQFLFEYFSETQRNKGNFPGRFSGRQFSNSRSEMNVSTLELGDSALYLCASSLVGGAPDNEQFFGPGTRLTVL.